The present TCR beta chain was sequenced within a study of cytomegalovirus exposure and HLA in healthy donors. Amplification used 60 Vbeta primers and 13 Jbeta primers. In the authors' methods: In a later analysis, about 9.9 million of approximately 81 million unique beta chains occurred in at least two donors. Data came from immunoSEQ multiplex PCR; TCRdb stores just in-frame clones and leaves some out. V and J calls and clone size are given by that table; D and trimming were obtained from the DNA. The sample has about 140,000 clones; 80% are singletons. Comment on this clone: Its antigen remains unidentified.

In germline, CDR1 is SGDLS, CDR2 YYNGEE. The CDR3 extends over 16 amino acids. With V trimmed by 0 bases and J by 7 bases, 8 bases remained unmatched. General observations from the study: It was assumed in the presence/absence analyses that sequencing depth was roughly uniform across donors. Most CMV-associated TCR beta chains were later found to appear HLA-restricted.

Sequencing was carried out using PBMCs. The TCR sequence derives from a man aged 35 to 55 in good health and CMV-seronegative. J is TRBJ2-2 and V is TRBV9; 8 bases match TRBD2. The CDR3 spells CASSVAGGAYVGELFF. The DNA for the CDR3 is TGTGCCAGCAGCGTAGCCGGGGGGGCCTATGTCGGGGAGCTGTTTTTT.